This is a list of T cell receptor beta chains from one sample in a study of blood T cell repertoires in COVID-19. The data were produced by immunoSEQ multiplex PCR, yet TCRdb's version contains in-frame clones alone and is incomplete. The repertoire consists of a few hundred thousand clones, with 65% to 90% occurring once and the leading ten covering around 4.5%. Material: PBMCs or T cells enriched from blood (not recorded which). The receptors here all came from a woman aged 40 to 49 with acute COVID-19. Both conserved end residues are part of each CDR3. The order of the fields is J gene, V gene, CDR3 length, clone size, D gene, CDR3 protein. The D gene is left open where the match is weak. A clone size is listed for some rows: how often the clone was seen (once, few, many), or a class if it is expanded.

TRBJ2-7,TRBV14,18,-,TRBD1,CASSRQIPGQGADYEQYF
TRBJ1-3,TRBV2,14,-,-,CASSEGRAANTIYF
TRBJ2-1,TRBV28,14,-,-,CASRTVLAAREQFF
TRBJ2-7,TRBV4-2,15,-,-,CASSPALRGAYEQYF
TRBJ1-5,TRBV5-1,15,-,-,CASSLAGDRNQPQHF
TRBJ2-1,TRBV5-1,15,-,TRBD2,CASSFAAGGLNEQFF
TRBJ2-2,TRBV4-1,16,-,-,CASSQARTGNTGELFF
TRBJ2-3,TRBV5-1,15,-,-,CASSSDYTSTDTQYF
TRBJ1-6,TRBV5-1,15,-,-,CASSLDPRGNSPLHF
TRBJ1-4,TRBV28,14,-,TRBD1,CASRRTGTNEKLFF
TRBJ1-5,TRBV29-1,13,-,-,CSVLQGPNQPQHF
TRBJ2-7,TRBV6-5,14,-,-,CASRERTLGGEQYF
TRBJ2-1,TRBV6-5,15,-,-,CASSYGPISYNEQFF
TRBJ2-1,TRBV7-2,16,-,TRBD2,CASSLSSGVTYNEQFF
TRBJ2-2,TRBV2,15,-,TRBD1,CASRGTGSGTGELFF
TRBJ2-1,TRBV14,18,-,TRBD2,CASSQGLAGGKSYNEQFF
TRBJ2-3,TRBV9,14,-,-,CASSVVSFTDTQYF
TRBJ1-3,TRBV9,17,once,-,CASSVGESPLSGNTIYF
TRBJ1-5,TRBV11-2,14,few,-,CASSPDSLRQPQHF
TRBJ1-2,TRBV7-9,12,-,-,CASASTEGGYTF
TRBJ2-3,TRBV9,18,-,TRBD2,CASSVGVGAGGHTDTQYF
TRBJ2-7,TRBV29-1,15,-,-,CSVEDRGPSSYEQYF
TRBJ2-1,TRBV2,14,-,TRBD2,CASSETSGNNEQFF
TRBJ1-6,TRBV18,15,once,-,CASSEYRPDNSPLHF
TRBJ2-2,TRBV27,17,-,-,CASSSAPGTFNTGELFF
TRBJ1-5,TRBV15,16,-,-,CATSRDLPTSNQPQHF
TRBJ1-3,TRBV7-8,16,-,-,CASSLRPGTTGNTIYF
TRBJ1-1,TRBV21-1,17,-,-,CASSPRTRGGTGTEAFF
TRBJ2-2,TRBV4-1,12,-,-,CASSHELGELFF
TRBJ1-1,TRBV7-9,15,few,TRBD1,CASSLVRGGAAEAFF
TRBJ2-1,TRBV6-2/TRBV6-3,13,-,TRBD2,CASSGRSYNEQFF